This T cell receptor (beta chain) was obtained from a study of T cells after yellow fever vaccination. This clonotype occurred many times. The antigen is undetermined. The CDR3 is 11 amino acids. Germline-derived CDR1 and CDR2 are SEHNR and FQNEAQ (reference sequence). Trimming took off 2 bases at V and 15 bases at J, with 11 bases between the two ends. It was through 5'RACE template switching that TCR cDNA was made, with a universal primer site and UMIs added. TCRdb reprocessed the 5' RACE reads with MiXCR, giving one entry per CDR3 protein. This sample has 28,000 or so distinct CDR3 sequences, with around 4.8% found just once. Findings of the study overall: Among all clonotypes, a small share was observed in both CD4 and CD8 compartments. Among primary-vaccination clones, most reappeared after the booster, at approximately 96% for CD4 and 88% for CD8.

The clonotype was recovered from a man younger than 45 who received the YFV17D yellow fever vaccine. Material: CD8+ T cells sorted from PBMCs, obtained 5 days after the yellow fever booster vaccination. The chain couples TRBV7-9 to TRBJ2-1, with a tentative D call TRBD2 (6 bases). The CDR3 bases are TGTGCCAGCAGCTTATCCGGGGGACTGTTCTTC. Its translation: CASSLSGGLFF.